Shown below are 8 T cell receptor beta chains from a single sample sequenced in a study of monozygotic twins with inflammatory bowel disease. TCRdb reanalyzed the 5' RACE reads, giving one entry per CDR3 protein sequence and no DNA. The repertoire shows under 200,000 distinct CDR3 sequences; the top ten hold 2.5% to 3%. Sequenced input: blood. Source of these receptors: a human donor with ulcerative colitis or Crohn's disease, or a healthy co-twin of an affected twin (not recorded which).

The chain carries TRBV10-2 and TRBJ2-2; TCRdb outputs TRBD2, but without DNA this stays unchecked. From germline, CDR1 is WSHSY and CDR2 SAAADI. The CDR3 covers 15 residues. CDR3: CASVQLAYPTGELFF.

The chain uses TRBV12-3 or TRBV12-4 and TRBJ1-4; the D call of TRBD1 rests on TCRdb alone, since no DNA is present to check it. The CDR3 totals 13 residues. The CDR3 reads CASSYGTAEKLFF.

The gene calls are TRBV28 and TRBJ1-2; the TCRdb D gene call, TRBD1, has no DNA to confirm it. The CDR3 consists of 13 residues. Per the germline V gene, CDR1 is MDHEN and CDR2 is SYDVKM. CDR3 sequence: CASRRQGSYGYTF.

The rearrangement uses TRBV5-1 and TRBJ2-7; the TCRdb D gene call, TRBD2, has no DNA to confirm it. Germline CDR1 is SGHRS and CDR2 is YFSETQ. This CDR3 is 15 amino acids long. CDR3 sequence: CASSDVLAGDYEQYF.

The CDR3 loop is CATRPQAGTGAEGYTF. The chain carries TRBV24-1 and TRBJ1-2; the TCRdb D gene call, TRBD1, has no DNA to confirm it. The CDR3 runs 16 residues. Germline CDR1 KGHDR, CDR2 SFDVKD.

The chain's CDR3 is CSARGSSTNYGYTF. This sequence joins TRBV20-1 and TRBJ1-2. From germline, CDR1 is DFQATT and CDR2 SNEGSKA (reference sequence). CDR3 length: 14 amino acids.

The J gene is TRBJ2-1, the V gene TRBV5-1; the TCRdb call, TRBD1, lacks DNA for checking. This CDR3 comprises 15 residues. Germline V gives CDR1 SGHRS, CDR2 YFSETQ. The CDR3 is CASSSTGGISNEQFF.

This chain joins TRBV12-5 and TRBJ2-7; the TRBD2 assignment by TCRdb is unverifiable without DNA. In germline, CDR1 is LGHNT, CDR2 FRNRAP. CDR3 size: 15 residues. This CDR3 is CASELRLAGSYEQYF.